The 27 T cell receptor beta chains below come from one sample, sequenced in a study of T cells after yellow fever vaccination. TCRdb analysed the 5' RACE reads with MiXCR anew, one entry per CDR3 protein. The table lists hundreds of thousands of distinct CDR3 sequences, around 13% of them singletons. The source material was CD4+ T cells sorted from PBMCs, sampled 15 days after the yellow fever booster vaccination. These receptors all come from a man between 18 and 35 years old who received the YFV17D yellow fever vaccine.

The chain joins TRBV6-5 to TRBJ2-7; the match to TRBD1 covers 7 bases. Losses at the gene ends were 5 bases for V and 3 bases for J; bases not matched to a gene: 4. Germline V lookup: CDR1 MNHEY, CDR2 SVGAGI. There are 13 residues in the CDR3. The CDR3 DNA reads TGTGCCAGCAGTAACCGGGACAGCTACGAGCAGTACTTC. Amino acid sequence: CASSNRDSYEQYF.

This clonotype was seen more than once but under ten times. The chain links TRBV9 to TRBJ1-1; D unresolved. Germline CDR1 SGDLS, CDR2 YYNGEE. The CDR3 consists of 13 residues. Trimming removed 0 bases at V and 4 bases at J, with 7 bases between. The CDR3, as DNA: TGTGCCAGCAGCGTAGATGGTTTCACTGAAGCTTTCTTT. This translates into CASSVDGFTEAFF.

This clonotype appeared a few times. The chain uses TRBV11-2 and TRBJ2-5; 7 nucleotides align to TRBD2. The V gene end was trimmed by 4 bases and the J gene end by 5 bases; junction bases not matched to a gene: 13. The CDR3 length is 16 residues. Germline V gene data show CDR1 as SGHAT and CDR2 as FQNNGV. The CDR3 DNA is TGTGCCAGCAGCTCCACATCACCGGACGGGAGGGAGACCCAGTACTTC. Amino acid sequence: CASSSTSPDGRETQYF.

The J gene is TRBJ2-2, the V gene TRBV5-6; maybe TRBD1 (6 bases). This CDR3 region has 13 residues. Germline CDR1 SGHDT, CDR2 YYEEEE. Trimming took off 7 bases at V and 6 bases at J, with 13 bases between the two ends. The CDR3 loop reads CASQMGAAGELFF. For the CDR3, the DNA is TGTGCCAGCCAAATGGGGGCCGCCGGGGAGCTGTTTTTT.

The V and J genes are TRBV25-1 and TRBJ2-3, with 8 bases identical to TRBD2. Germline CDR1 reads MGHDK; CDR2 reads SYGVNS. The CDR3 has 15 residues. Trimming cost V 5 bases and J 3 bases; bases outside gene matches: 7. CDR3 region: CASSSPAGGTDTQYF. CDR3 nucleotide sequence: TGTGCCAGCAGTAGCCCGGCGGGGGGTACAGATACGCAGTATTTT. Using reference TRBV25-1 and TRBJ2-3 for the parts outside the CDR3, the full variable domain is EADIYQTPRYLVIGTGKKITLECSQTMGHDKMYWYQQDPGMELHLIHYSYGVNSTEKGDLSSESTVSRIRTEHFPLTLESARPSHTSQYLCASSSPAGGTDTQYFGPGTRLTVL.

The CDR3 is CASSRGSVTTETQYF. The CDR3 nucleotides are TGTGCCAGCAGCCGAGGCTCTGTCACAACTGAGACCCAGTACTTC. The chain joins TRBV7-9 to TRBJ2-5; unclear D gene. Germline loops: CDR1 SEHNR, CDR2 FQNEAQ (reference sequence). V lost 5 bases, J lost 5 bases, and 18 bases lay in between. The CDR3 is 15 residues long.

This clonotype was detected only a few times. V usage is TRBV18 and J usage is TRBJ1-4; the D gene is possibly TRBD1 (6 bases). CDR1 and CDR2 (germline): KGHSH, LQKENI. V was clipped by 5 bases and J by 4 bases, with 11 bases between them. There are 14 residues in the CDR3. CDR3 in DNA: TGTGCCAGCTCAACCGGACAGATTAATGAAAAACTGTTTTTT. This gives the protein CASSTGQINEKLFF. The full variable domain, completed using reference TRBV18 and TRBJ1-4, is NAGVMQNPRHLVRRRGQEARLRCSPMKGHSHVYWYRQLPEEGLKFMVYLQKENIIDESGMPKERFSAEFPKEGPSILRIQQVVRGDSAAYFCASSTGQINEKLFFGSGTQLSVL.

The CDR3 sequence is CASSLAGPRRGVNYEQYF. The CDR3 bases are TGCGCCAGCAGCTTGGCAGGTCCGCGGCGGGGGGTAAACTACGAGCAGTACTTC. This sequence joins TRBV5-1 and TRBJ2-7, with 8 bases that match TRBD2. The CDR3 has 18 residues. The germline V gene encodes CDR1 SGHRS and CDR2 YFSETQ. V lost 0 bases and J lost 3; bases outside the gene matches: 14. Variable domain in full (rest from reference TRBV5-1 and TRBJ2-7): KAGVTQTPRYLIKTRGQQVTLSCSPISGHRSVSWYQQTPGQGLQFLFEYFSETQRNKGNFPGRFSGRQFSNSRSEMNVSTLELGDSALYLCASSLAGPRRGVNYEQYFGPGTRLTVT.

The rearrangement uses TRBV19 and TRBJ2-4, with D unclear. This CDR3 is built from 12 residues. V dropped 1 base and J dropped 10 bases, with 8 bases sitting between them. The germline gives CDR1 LNHDA, CDR2 SQIVND (reference sequence). CDR3 in DNA: TGTGCCAGTAGTATAGGACCCTCAATTCAGTACTTC. Amino acids: CASSIGPSIQYF.

In DNA form, the CDR3 reads TGCGCCAGCTCACCAGGGGCGGAATCTGGAAACACCATATATTTT. It is translated as CASSPGAESGNTIYF. V and J are TRBV5-1 and TRBJ1-3; D possibly corresponds to TRBD1 (6 bases). CDR1 and CDR2 (germline): SGHRS, YFSETQ. Trimming shortened V by 7 bases and J by 1 base, and 15 bases separated the two germline ends. The CDR3 loop spans 15 amino acids.

This clonotype was picked up a small number of times. V usage is TRBV4-2 and J usage is TRBJ1-5; 9 bases align to TRBD1. Per germline, CDR1 LGHNA and CDR2 YNFKEQ. CDR3 length: 17 residues. Trimming at V came to 4 bases and at J to 2 bases, leaving 9 bases not matched to a gene. CDR3 sequence reads: CASSRDRAGGGNQPQHF. In nucleotides, the CDR3 is TGTGCCAGCAGCCGGGACAGGGCAGGTGGAGGCAATCAGCCCCAGCATTTT.

The chain uses TRBV6-5 and TRBJ2-7, with TRBD2 matching 7 bases. Germline V gene data show CDR1 as MNHEY and CDR2 as SVGAGI. The CDR3 runs 17 residues. Trimming took 2 bases from V and 0 from J; bases not matched to a gene: 10. CDR3 DNA sequence: TGTGCCAGCAGTTACACCATGGGGGGGTCCAGCTCCTACGAGCAGTACTTC. Translating it yields CASSYTMGGSSSYEQYF.

This clonotype was seen a handful of times. The chain links TRBV24-1 to TRBJ2-1, with D tentatively TRBD2 (5 bases). This CDR3 has 18 amino acids. Germline CDR1 reads KGHDR; CDR2 reads SFDVKD. V was clipped by 4 bases and J by 0 bases, with 18 bases between them. The CDR3 reads CATSDYTSAMGSYNEQFF. The CDR3 region has the DNA TGTGCCACCAGTGACTATACTAGTGCGATGGGCTCCTACAATGAGCAGTTCTTC.

This clonotype was seen a handful of times. The genes are TRBV5-1 and TRBJ2-1, with 9 nucleotides matching TRBD2. The CDR3 is 15 residues long. CDR1 and CDR2 (germline): SGHRS, YFSETQ. V lost 4 bases, J lost 8 bases, and 10 bases stayed unmatched. CDR3 DNA sequence: TGCGCCAGCAGCCCGGCGGGGGGGTACCTCTATGAGCAGTTCTTC. Translation: CASSPAGGYLYEQFF.

This clonotype occurred a few times. V and J are TRBV27 and TRBJ1-1; a weak D match, TRBD1 (6 bases). The V gene lost 6 bases and the J gene lost 4 bases, with 15 bases spanning the gap. The CDR3 runs 14 residues. Germline V gene data show CDR1 as MNHEY and CDR2 as SMNVEV (reference sequence). CDR3 region: CASSFKTGSTEAFF. CDR3 nucleotide sequence: TGTGCCAGCAGCTTTAAGACAGGCAGCACTGAAGCTTTCTTT.

This clonotype was observed a handful of times. The chain joins TRBV11-2 to TRBJ2-5; 8 nucleotides line up with TRBD2. Germline V gene data show CDR1 as SGHAT and CDR2 as FQNNGV. The length of the CDR3 is 15 residues. Trimming at V came to 1 base and at J to 4 bases, leaving 5 bases not matched to a gene. This CDR3 is CASSLGAGGPETQYF. The CDR3 DNA follows: TGTGCCAGCAGCTTAGGGGCGGGGGGACCAGAGACCCAGTACTTC.

This clonotype showed up many times. The chain's CDR3 is CSARGSSGETYNEQFF. The CDR3 DNA reads TGCAGTGCTAGAGGTTCTAGCGGGGAGACCTACAATGAGCAGTTCTTC. The J gene is TRBJ2-1, the V gene TRBV20-1; the match to TRBD2 covers 9 bases. This CDR3 contains 16 residues. The J segment lost 2 bases and the V segment lost 1 base, leaving 6 bases of the junction unmatched. Germline values: CDR1 DFQATT, CDR2 SNEGSKA (reference sequence).

This clonotype was seen ten or more times. The chain combines TRBV5-1 with TRBJ2-3; 8 positions match TRBD2. CDR1 SGHRS and CDR2 YFSETQ come from the germline V gene. The length of the CDR3 is 14 residues. Losses at the gene ends were 4 bases for V and 3 bases for J; bases not matched to a gene: 4. CDR3 DNA: TGCGCCAGCAGCGGCGGGGGGCGAACAGATACGCAGTATTTT. Translation: CASSGGGRTDTQYF.

This clonotype was seen a handful of times. The J gene is TRBJ1-1, the V gene TRBV13; tentatively, D is TRBD1 (5 bases). Between the trimmed V and J ends, which lost 5 bases and 3 bases, there was a span of 16 bases. The V gene's germline CDR1 is PRHDT and CDR2 FYEKMQ (reference sequence). The CDR3 is made up of 15 amino acids. Here the CDR3 DNA reads TGTGCCAGCAGCCGAAAAACGTGGGACGACACTGAAGCTTTCTTT. As protein: CASSRKTWDDTEAFF.

The chain is built from TRBV5-1 and TRBJ2-7, with TRBD1 matching 8 bases. The CDR3 covers 17 residues. Germline lookup yields CDR1 SGHRS and CDR2 YFSETQ. V was pared by 0 bases and J by 0 bases, with 8 bases of the junction left unmatched. The CDR3 loop reads CASSLGLTGTGSYEQYV. The CDR3 coding sequence is TGCGCCAGCAGCTTGGGGCTAACAGGGACAGGCTCCTACGAGCAGTACGTC.

This clonotype was counted many times. This chain joins TRBV7-9 and TRBJ2-1; 10 bases fit TRBD1. The CDR3 covers 15 residues. CDR1 and CDR2 (germline): SEHNR, FQNEAQ (reference sequence). The V gene end was trimmed by 1 base and the J gene end by 6 bases; junction bases not matched to a gene: 3. CDR3 sequence: CASSLGRQGANEQFF. As DNA, the CDR3 is TGTGCCAGCAGCTTAGGAAGACAGGGGGCCAATGAGCAGTTCTTC. Looking up the rest from reference TRBV7-9 and TRBJ2-1 gives the full variable domain: DTGVSQNPRHKITKRGQNVTFRCDPISEHNRLYWYRQTLGQGPEFLTYFQNEAQLEKSRLLSDRFSAERPKGSFSTLEIQRTEQGDSAMYLCASSLGRQGANEQFFGPGTRLTVL.

This chain uses TRBV13 with TRBJ2-3, with D unresolved. Trimming shortened V by 4 bases and J by 0 bases, and 14 bases separated the two germline ends. The germline V gene encodes CDR1 PRHDT and CDR2 FYEKMQ (reference sequence). This CDR3 comprises 16 residues. The CDR3 nucleotides are TGTGCCAGCAGCTCCCTTTTGGGCTCTAGCACAGATACGCAGTATTTT. Translating it yields CASSSLLGSSTDTQYF.

Many counts were recorded for this clonotype. The V call is TRBV7-2, the J call TRBJ2-3; D not certain. Germline V CDR1 and CDR2: SGHTA, FQGNSA. Trimming pared 5 bases from V and 2 bases from J, leaving 11 bases between. The CDR3 is 14 amino acids. Here the CDR3 DNA reads TGTGCCAGCAGCAGCGCGGATCTCACAGATACGCAGTATTTT. It yields the protein CASSSADLTDTQYF.

The sample holds a few counts of this clonotype. The genes are TRBV9 and TRBJ2-3; no clear D gene. Looked up from germline, CDR1 is SGDLS and CDR2 is YYNGEE. The CDR3 runs 15 residues. The V gene lost 0 bases and the J gene lost 2 bases, with 10 bases spanning the gap. CDR3 in amino acids: CASSVGNSHTDTQYF. Here the CDR3 DNA reads TGTGCCAGCAGCGTAGGGAACAGCCACACAGATACGCAGTATTTT. The entire variable domain, with the rest obtained from reference TRBV9 and TRBJ2-3, is as follows: DSGVTQTPKHLITATGQRVTLRCSPRSGDLSVYWYQQSLDQGLQFLIQYYNGEERAKGNILERFSAQQFPDLHSELNLSSLELGDSALYFCASSVGNSHTDTQYFGPGTRLTVL.

The V and J genes are TRBV20-1 and TRBJ2-2; D uncertain. Germline assignment: CDR1 DFQATT and CDR2 SNEGSKA (reference sequence). The CDR3 contains 14 residues. V dropped 3 bases and J dropped 7 bases, with 15 bases sitting between them. For the CDR3, the DNA is TGCAGTGCTAGGTTAGCCTCGAGAAACGGGGAGCTGTTTTTT. This translates into CSARLASRNGELFF.

CDR3 sequence (DNA): TGTGCCACCAGTGACCGGTCCGCCGGACAGGGAGATACGCAGTATTTT. Encoded protein: CATSDRSAGQGDTQYF. The rearrangement links TRBV24-1 to TRBJ2-3, with TRBD1 matching over 8 bases. V shed 4 bases, J shed 5 bases, and the junction held 10 bases outside the gene matches. The CDR3 consists of 16 residues. From germline, CDR1 is KGHDR and CDR2 SFDVKD.

The chain has TRBV7-2 and TRBJ2-3; D is undetermined. V lost 5 bases and J 4 bases, leaving 16 bases between the germline ends. CDR3 length: 15 amino acids. Germline CDR1 and CDR2: SGHTA and FQGNSA. CDR3 in DNA: TGTGCCAGCAGCCCCGGTCCCCGAGCCCCAGATACGCAGTATTTT. Encoded protein: CASSPGPRAPDTQYF.